One and the same sample provided the 18 T cell receptor beta chains below, sequenced in a study of cytomegalovirus exposure and HLA in healthy donors. With 60 Vbeta and 13 Jbeta primers, the PCR was carried out. Sequencing was performed with immunoSEQ multiplex PCR; in TCRdb, only in-frame clones are kept and a portion is missing. The sample yields around 120,000 clones, 63% seen once. The sequenced sample was PBMCs. The source is a man in his forties or fifties in good health and CMV-seropositive.

The V gene is TRBV18, the J gene TRBJ2-1, with D hard to call. The V end was cut by 0 bases, the J end by 9 bases, with 12 bases between. CDR3 length: 14 residues. Germline CDR1 and CDR2: KGHSH and LQKENI. DNA of the CDR3: TGTGCCAGCTCACCACCGGGCAGAGATGGTGAGCAGTTCTTC. Residues: CASSPPGRDGEQFF.

J is TRBJ1-4 and V is TRBV18; 7 bases map to TRBD1. The CDR3 sequence is 15 residues long. In germline, CDR1 is KGHSH, CDR2 LQKENI. V trimming: 6 bases; J trimming: 5 bases; junction bases outside the gene matches: 9. CDR3 DNA: TGTGCCAGCTCGTCCTTGGGACAGCTAAATGAAAAACTGTTTTTT. Protein sequence: CASSSLGQLNEKLFF.

This clone was recorded a few times. The chain combines TRBV9 with TRBJ1-1, with a weak D call TRBD1 (5 bases). This CDR3 spans 13 amino acids. V lost 3 bases, J lost 5 bases, and 11 bases lay in between. The germline CDR1 and CDR2 sequences are SGDLS and YYNGEE. CDR3 loop: CASSEAGRTEAFF. Written as DNA, the CDR3 is TGTGCCAGCAGCGAGGCAGGGCGGACTGAAGCTTTCTTT.

The chain employs TRBV13 and TRBJ2-2; TRBD2 agrees at 8 bases. Germline-derived CDR1 and CDR2 are PRHDT and FYEKMQ (reference sequence). With V trimmed by 6 bases and J by 1 base, 4 bases remained unmatched. This CDR3 comprises 15 residues. The CDR3 region has the DNA TGTGCCAGCAGTCGGGGGGGGAGGAACACCGGGGAGCTGTTTTTT. Its protein is CASSRGGRNTGELFF.

This clone has a handful of counts. The chain couples TRBV7-3 to TRBJ1-2, with D unclear. The V gene lost 2 bases and the J gene lost 4 bases, with 14 bases spanning the gap. The length of the CDR3 is 15 residues. The V gene's germline CDR1 is SGHTA and CDR2 FQGTGA. The CDR3, as DNA: TGTGCCAGCAGCTTATTTCCGGGTGTCGGCTATGGCTACACCTTC. Translation gives CASSLFPGVGYGYTF.

The rearrangement joins TRBV6-5 to TRBJ1-1; D uncertain. Trimming left V 1 base short and J 3 bases short, with 9 bases between. Germline values: CDR1 MNHEY, CDR2 SVGAGI. This CDR3 comprises 14 residues. As DNA, the CDR3 is TGTGCCAGCAGTTACTACGGGGAGGACACTGAAGCTTTCTTT. Translation gives CASSYYGEDTEAFF.

The genes are TRBV6-6 and TRBJ2-6, with TRBD1 matching over 8 bases. The trim removed 5 bases at V and 1 base at J, leaving 1 base unmatched. The CDR3 loop spans 15 amino acids. Germline V gene data show CDR1 as MNHNY and CDR2 as SVGAGI (reference sequence). The CDR3 reads CASSDRGSGANVLTF. The DNA of the CDR3 is TGTGCCAGCAGTGACAGGGGTTCTGGGGCCAACGTCCTGACTTTC.

The chain couples TRBV5-4 to TRBJ2-5, with TRBD1 as a possible D gene (5 bases). Trimming left V 4 bases short and J 6 bases short, with 16 bases between. The CDR3 contains 14 residues. Germline V CDR1 and CDR2: SGHNT, YYREEE (reference sequence). The CDR3 is CASSQGKEAKTQYF. The CDR3 bases are TGTGCCAGCAGCCAGGGTAAAGAGGCAAAGACCCAGTACTTC.

This chain uses TRBV7-2 with TRBJ2-7; possibly TRBD1 for D (6 bases). V gave up 1 base and J gave up 2 bases, with 12 bases separating them. The CDR3 is 15 residues long. From germline, CDR1 is SGHTA and CDR2 FQGNSA. CDR3 loop: CASSLGEGGTYEQYF. CDR3 DNA: TGTGCCAGCAGCTTAGGTGAAGGGGGAACCTACGAGCAGTACTTC.

The sample holds many counts of this clone. This chain links TRBV7-3 with TRBJ2-2; TRBD2 might be the D (6 bases). The germline V and J ends were trimmed by 5 bases and 7 bases, with 20 bases remaining between them. The CDR3 has 16 residues. CDR1 and CDR2 from the germline V gene are SGHTA and FQGTGA. CDR3 residues: CASSTDPAGLSGELFF. The CDR3 DNA reads as TGTGCCAGCAGCACGGATCCTGCGGGACTCAGCGGGGAGCTGTTTTTT.

The chain couples TRBV6-1 to TRBJ2-7; weak D call: TRBD1 (6 bases). CDR3 length: 15 residues. The V end was cut by 1 base, the J end by 1 base, with 11 bases between. The germline CDR1 and CDR2 sequences are MNHNS and SASEGT. This chain's CDR3 is CASSEGPGASYEQYF. In DNA form, the CDR3 reads TGTGCCAGCAGTGAAGGTCCAGGGGCGTCCTACGAGCAGTACTTC.

The sample holds a few counts of this clone. The chain employs TRBV5-1 and TRBJ1-2; 7 positions match TRBD1. Per the germline V gene, CDR1 is SGHRS and CDR2 is YFSETQ. The CDR3 contains 13 residues. With 4 bases clipped from V and 8 bases from J, the junction kept 8 bases outside the gene matches. In nucleotides, the CDR3 is TGCGCCAGCAGCGCGACAGGGTCAGGCGGCTACACCTTC. It codes for CASSATGSGGYTF.

V gene TRBV5-1 combines with J gene TRBJ2-5; 9 bases line up with TRBD2. Germline V gene lookup returns CDR1 SGHRS and CDR2 YFSETQ. The CDR3 contains 18 residues. The V and J ends lost 4 bases and 4 bases, in that order; junction bases with no gene match: 17. The CDR3 is CASSPRTLSSLAGETQYF. The CDR3 DNA sequence: TGCGCCAGCAGCCCTCGAACCTTGTCCTCACTAGCGGGAGAGACCCAGTACTTC.

The chain has TRBV9 and TRBJ1-6, with unresolved D. The CDR3 loop spans 13 amino acids. Trimming cost V 0 bases and J 5 bases, with 3 bases left between them. Per germline, CDR1 SGDLS and CDR2 YYNGEE. The DNA for the CDR3 is TGTGCCAGCAGCGTAGATAATAATTCACCCCTCCACTTT. The encoded protein is CASSVDNNSPLHF.

For this clone: One junction end does not reproduce the germline sequence, and a read error may be involved. V and J are TRBV7-7 and TRBJ2-5; 8 bases line up with TRBD1. Per germline, CDR1 SSHAT and CDR2 FNYEAQ (reference sequence). The CDR3 length is 14 residues. CDR3 in DNA: TGTGCTAGCAGGAAGTCAGGGGGCTGGGAGACCCAGTACTTC. Amino acid sequence: CASRKSGGWETQYF.

The rearrangement links TRBV18 to TRBJ2-3, with a tentative D call TRBD2 (6 bases). Germline-derived CDR1 and CDR2 are KGHSH and LQKENI. This CDR3 is built from 14 residues. V was cut by 3 bases and J by 3 bases, with 10 bases left in between. In DNA form, the CDR3 reads TGTGCCAGCTCACCGGTAGCGGTAACAGATACGCAGTATTTT. Translated, it gives CASSPVAVTDTQYF.

The chain recombines TRBV5-4 with TRBJ2-7; 13 positions match TRBD2. Germline CDR1 SGHNT, CDR2 YYREEE (reference sequence). After removal of 5 bases from V and 4 bases from J, the junction contained 6 bases not matched to a gene. This CDR3 is 15 amino acids long. The CDR3 here is CASSLTSGGEYEQYF. Here the CDR3 DNA reads TGTGCCAGCAGTTTAACTAGCGGGGGGGAGTACGAGCAGTACTTC.

This clone appeared a few times. The chain carries TRBV6-1 and TRBJ1-2; TRBD1 might be the D (6 bases). V lost 0 bases and J 4 bases, leaving 15 bases between the germline ends. CDR1 and CDR2 from the germline V gene are MNHNS and SASEGT. This CDR3 contains 16 residues. CDR3 DNA: TGTGCCAGCAGTGAAGCGGGGAGACAGGACGGCTATGGCTACACCTTC. Amino acids: CASSEAGRQDGYGYTF.